Sequencing of this T cell receptor (beta chain) was carried out in a study of CD8 T cells in Susac syndrome. The ends lost 2 bases at V and 4 bases at J; junction bases unmatched: 10. This CDR3 contains 17 residues. Germline V gene lookup returns CDR1 MNHEY and CDR2 SVGAGI. Study results and limitations: The study recognized that the number of individuals in its TCR sequencing and HLA analysis was relatively small.

Negative isolation was applied to CD8+ and CD4+ T cells, and FACS enrichment was applied to TEMRA cells. Comment on this clonotype: Antigen specificity is unknown.

It was with random hexamers that 0.5 to 1 ug RNA was reverse transcribed. A multiplex approach, immunoSEQ multiplex PCR, amplified TCR beta CDR3 across 54 Vbeta and 13 Jbeta. TCRdb re-analysed the immunoSEQ multiplex PCR reads in MiXCR, keeping a single row per CDR3 protein. The sample consists of about 120,000 distinct CDR3 sequences, about 90% of them appearing once. The clonotype originates from a human donor in good health. The gene calls are TRBV6-5 and TRBJ2-1, with TRBD2 matching over 8 bases. Material for sequencing was CD8+ T cells from PBMCs. This CDR3 is CASSYTTGTREYNEQFF. The CDR3 nucleotides are TGTGCCAGCAGTTACACAACCGGGACTAGAGAATACAATGAGCAGTTCTTC.